These 11 T cell receptor beta chains share one sample of origin, sequenced in a study of cytomegalovirus exposure and HLA in healthy donors. 60 Vbeta and 13 Jbeta primers were used in PCR. The repertoire was sequenced with immunoSEQ multiplex PCR; TCRdb's copy has only in-frame clones and lacks some. The sample has approximately 200,000 clones, about three quarters seen once. Sequenced input: PBMCs. All receptors come from a man aged 18 to 30 in good health and CMV-seronegative.

V gene TRBV7-2 combines with J gene TRBJ1-2; no firm D call. The CDR3 covers 12 residues. The germline V and J ends were trimmed by 1 base and 4 bases, with 4 bases remaining between them. The germline CDR1 and CDR2 sequences are SGHTA and FQGNSA. In nucleotides, the CDR3 is TGTGCCAGCAGCTTAGACTCCTATGGCTACACCTTC. Protein product: CASSLDSYGYTF.

This clone came up a few times. The chain couples TRBV18 to TRBJ2-7, with a possible D match to TRBD2 (5 bases). The CDR3 length is 14 residues. Germline CDR1 and CDR2: KGHSH and LQKENI. V dropped 3 bases and J dropped 2 bases, with 11 bases sitting between them. The CDR3 region is CASSPPTGTYEQYF. As DNA, the CDR3 is TGTGCCAGCTCACCCCCCACGGGAACCTACGAGCAGTACTTC.

The CDR3 reads CASSQGDRVDEKLFF. The CDR3 region has the DNA TGCGCCAGCAGCCAAGGAGACAGGGTAGACGAAAAACTGTTTTTT. The chain combines TRBV4-1 with TRBJ1-4; 7 bases are shared with TRBD1. CDR3 size: 15 residues. V shed 1 base and J 8 bases; nucleotides not matched to a gene: 7. CDR1 and CDR2 from the germline V gene are MGHRA and YSYEKL.

The chain links TRBV29-1 to TRBJ2-1, with 7 nucleotides matching TRBD1. Germline V gene sequence: CDR1 SQVTM, CDR2 ANQGSEA. The trim removed 6 bases at V and 0 bases at J, leaving 8 bases unmatched. The CDR3 totals 15 residues. In DNA, the CDR3 is TGCAGCGTGAGTCGGGCAGGGGGCTCCTACAATGAGCAGTTCTTC. Its translation: CSVSRAGGSYNEQFF.

The gene calls are TRBV30 and TRBJ1-4; 11 positions match TRBD1. CDR3 length: 18 amino acids. The trim removed 5 bases at V and 3 bases at J, leaving 14 bases unmatched. Germline CDR1 GTSNPN, CDR2 SVGIG (reference sequence). Written as DNA, the CDR3 is TGTGCCTGGGATCCCCGGCGGACAGGGGGCGAGTCTAATGAAAAACTGTTTTTT. Amino acids: CAWDPRRTGGESNEKLFF. Supplemented by reference TRBV30 and TRBJ1-4, the full variable domain reads SQTIHQWPATLVQPVGSPLSLECTVEGTSNPNLYWYRQAAGRGLQLLFYSVGIGQISSEVPQNLSASRPQDRQFILSSKKLLLSDSGFYLCAWDPRRTGGESNEKLFFGSGTQLSVL.

This rearrangement joins TRBV6-9 to TRBJ2-3; the match to TRBD2 covers 12 bases. This CDR3 is 16 amino acids long. Per the germline V gene, CDR1 is MNHGY and CDR2 is SVAAGI. V lost 7 bases to trimming and J lost 8 bases; unmatched junction nucleotides: 13. The chain's CDR3 is CASNPSRTSGNRTQYF. In nucleotides, the CDR3 is TGTGCCAGCAACCCTAGCAGGACTAGCGGGAATCGTACGCAGTATTTT.

This rearrangement joins TRBV7-2 to TRBJ2-3, with a weak D call TRBD2 (6 bases). The CDR3 is 14 residues long. CDR1 is SGHTA, CDR2 FQGNSA, per germline. The V end was cut by 7 bases, the J end by 5 bases, with 16 bases between. The CDR3 protein is CASTRLGGGDTQYF. The CDR3 DNA reads as TGTGCCAGCACCCGTTTGGGGGGAGGAGATACGCAGTATTTT.

The rearrangement links TRBV5-6 to TRBJ2-3, with TRBD2 as a possible D gene (6 bases). The CDR3 runs 15 residues. V dropped 1 base and J dropped 2 bases, with 11 bases sitting between them. Germline CDR1 and CDR2: SGHDT and YYEEEE. The CDR3 sequence is CASSLMGGNTDTQYF. The CDR3 DNA is TGTGCCAGCAGCTTGATGGGGGGAAACACAGATACGCAGTATTTT.

This clone was counted a single time. An end of the junction differs from the germline gene, which may be a read error. The chain joins TRBV7-8 to TRBJ2-7, with 7 bases matching TRBD2. There are 15 residues in the CDR3. Germline lookup yields CDR1 SGHVS and CDR2 FQNEAQ. CDR3 sequence: CASTDAGGSSYGQYF. The CDR3 nucleotides read TGTGCCAGCACCGACGCCGGGGGGAGCTCCTACGGGCAGTACTTC. Filled out from reference TRBV7-8 and TRBJ2-7, the complete variable domain reads GAGVSQSPRYKVAKRGQDVALRCDPISGHVSLFWYQQALGQGPEFLTYFQNEAQLDKSGLPSDRFFAERPEGSVSTLKIQRTQQEDSAVYLCASTDAGGSSYGQYFGPGTRLTVT.

J is TRBJ2-3 and V is TRBV19; D is possibly TRBD2 (7 bases). CDR3 length: 16 residues. V was shortened by 4 bases and J by 8 bases, with 22 bases between the two germline ends. CDR1 is LNHDA, CDR2 SQIVND, per germline (reference sequence). The CDR3 region is CASSTSGGTSGSTQYF. The CDR3 region has the DNA TGTGCCAGTAGTACGTCCGGGGGGACATCAGGGTCTACGCAGTATTTT.

The chain combines TRBV5-8 with TRBJ1-2; 8 bases are a match to TRBD1. Trimming removed 5 bases from V and 8 bases from J; junction bases left unmatched: 17. This CDR3 has 16 amino acids. Germline assignment: CDR1 SGHTS and CDR2 YDEGEE. CDR3 DNA sequence: TGTGCCAGCAGGCCTGTTCCGGGACAGGAGAGAGGGGGCTACACCTTC. This translates into CASRPVPGQERGGYTF. Together with reference TRBV5-8 and TRBJ1-2, the CDR3 gives the full variable domain: EAGVTQSPTHLIKTRGQQATLRCSPISGHTSVYWYQQALGLGLQFLLWYDEGEERNRGNFPPRFSGRQFPNYSSELNVNALELEDSALYLCASRPVPGQERGGYTFGSGTRLTVV.